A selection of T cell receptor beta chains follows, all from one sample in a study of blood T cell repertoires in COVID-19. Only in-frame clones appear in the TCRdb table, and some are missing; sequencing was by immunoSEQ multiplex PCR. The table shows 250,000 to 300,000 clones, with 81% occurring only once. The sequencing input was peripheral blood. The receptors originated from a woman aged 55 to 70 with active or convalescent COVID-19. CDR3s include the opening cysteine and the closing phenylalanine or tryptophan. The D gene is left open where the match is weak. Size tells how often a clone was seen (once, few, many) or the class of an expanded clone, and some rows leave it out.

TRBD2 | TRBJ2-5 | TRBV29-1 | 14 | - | CSVGPSGYQETQYF | TGCAGCGTTGGGCCTAGCGGGTATCAAGAGACCCAGTACTTC
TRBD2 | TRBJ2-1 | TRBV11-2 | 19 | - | CASRRGFRAGGPSYNEQFF | TGTGCCAGCAGACGAGGATTTCGGGCGGGGGGTCCCTCCTACAATGAGCAGTTCTTC
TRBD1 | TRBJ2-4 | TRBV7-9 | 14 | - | CASSPHGMGQGSNF | TGTGCCAGCAGCCCCCACGGTATGGGACAGGGGAGCAACTTC
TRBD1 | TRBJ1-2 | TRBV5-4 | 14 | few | CASSFPDRGNGYTF | TGTGCCAGCAGCTTCCCCGACAGGGGGAATGGCTACACCTTC
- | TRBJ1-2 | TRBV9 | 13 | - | CASAVGLSYGYTF | TGTGCCAGTGCCGTTGGACTGAGCTATGGCTACACCTTC
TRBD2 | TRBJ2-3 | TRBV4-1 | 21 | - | CASSQEGEQPGLAGKTDTQYF | TGCGCCAGCAGCCAAGAAGGCGAACAGCCGGGACTAGCGGGGAAGACAGATACGCAGTATTTT
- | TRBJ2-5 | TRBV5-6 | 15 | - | CASSLVGDFQETQYF | TGTGCCAGCAGCTTGGTGGGGGACTTTCAAGAGACCCAGTACTTC
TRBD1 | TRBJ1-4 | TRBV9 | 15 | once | CASSVYPQGDEKLFF | TGTGCCAGCAGCGTCTACCCTCAGGGGGATGAAAAACTGTTTTTT
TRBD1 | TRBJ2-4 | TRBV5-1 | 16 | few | CASSLSTGDPKNIQYF | TGCGCCAGCAGCTTAAGCACAGGGGATCCCAAAAACATTCAGTACTTC
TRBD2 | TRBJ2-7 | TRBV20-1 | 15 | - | CSASPLGGGGYEQYF | TGCAGTGCTAGTCCCCTGGGCGGGGGGGGCTACGAGCAGTACTTC
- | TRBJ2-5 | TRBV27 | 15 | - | CASIHSPGTGGHQYF | TGTGCCAGCATACACTCCCCCGGGACCGGGGGGCACCAGTACTTC
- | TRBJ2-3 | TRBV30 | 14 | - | CAWSVGGPTDTQYF | TGTGCCTGGAGTGTCGGGGGGCCCACAGATACGCAGTATTTT
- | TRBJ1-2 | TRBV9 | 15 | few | CASSVEPQGSYGYTF | TGTGCCAGCAGCGTAGAACCGCAGGGGAGCTATGGCTACACCTTC
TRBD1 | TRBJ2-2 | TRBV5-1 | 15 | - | CASTTTGANTGELFF | TGCGCCAGCACCACGACAGGGGCGAACACCGGGGAGCTGTTTTTT
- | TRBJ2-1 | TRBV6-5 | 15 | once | CASRVFLSSYNEQFF | TGTGCCAGCCGCGTCTTCCTGAGCTCCTACAATGAGCAGTTCTTC
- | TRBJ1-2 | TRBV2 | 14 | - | CASSDQGLIDGYTF | TGTGCCAGCAGTGACCAGGGGCTAATCGATGGCTACACCTTC
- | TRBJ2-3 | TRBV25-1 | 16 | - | CASSETSLFNTDTQYF | TGTGCCAGCAGTGAAACTAGCCTCTTCAACACAGATACGCAGTATTTT
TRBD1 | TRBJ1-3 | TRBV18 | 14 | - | CASSPTGKGNTIYF | TGTGCCAGCTCACCGACAGGGAAGGGAAACACCATATATTTT
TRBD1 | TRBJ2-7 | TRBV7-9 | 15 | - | CASSSPGTGSYEQYF | TGTGCCAGCAGCTCCCCCGGGACAGGCTCCTACGAGCAGTACTTC
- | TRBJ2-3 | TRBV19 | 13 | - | CASNRQDTDTQYF | TGTGCCTCAAATAGACAGGACACAGATACGCAGTATTTT
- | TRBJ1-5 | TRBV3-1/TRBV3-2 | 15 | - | CASSTGGSSNQPQHF | TGTGCCAGCAGCACGGGGGGGAGTAGCAATCAGCCCCAGCATTTT
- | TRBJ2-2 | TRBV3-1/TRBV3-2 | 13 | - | CASSQAGTGELFF | TGTGCCAGCAGCCAAGCGGGCACCGGGGAGCTGTTTTTT
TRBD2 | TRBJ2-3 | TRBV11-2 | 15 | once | CASSPWTSTTDTQYF | TGTGCCAGCAGTCCTTGGACTAGCACTACAGATACGCAGTATTTT
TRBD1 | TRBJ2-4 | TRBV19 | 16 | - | CASSTTLGQGKNIQYF | TGTGCCAGTAGTACCACCCTGGGACAGGGCAAAAACATTCAGTACTTC
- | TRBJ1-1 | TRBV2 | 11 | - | CASKREFEAFF | TGTGCCAGCAAACGTGAGTTTGAAGCTTTCTTT
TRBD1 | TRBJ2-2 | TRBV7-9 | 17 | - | CASIIPPRGRDTGELFF | TGTGCCAGCATCATTCCCCCCAGGGGGCGCGACACCGGGGAGCTGTTTTTT
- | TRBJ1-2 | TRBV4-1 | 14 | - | CASSQADSNYGYTF | TGCGCCAGCAGCCAAGCGGACAGTAACTATGGCTACACCTTC
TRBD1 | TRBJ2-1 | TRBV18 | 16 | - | CASSPAAPGQYNEQFF | TGTGCCAGCTCACCCGCCGCGCCGGGACAGTACAATGAGCAGTTCTTC
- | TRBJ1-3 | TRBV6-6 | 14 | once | CASRPGVSGNTIYF | TGTGCCAGCAGACCCGGGGTCTCTGGAAACACCATATATTTT
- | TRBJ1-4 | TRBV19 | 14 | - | CASSVTVSNEKLFF | TGTGCCAGTAGTGTGACAGTGTCTAATGAAAAACTGTTTTTT
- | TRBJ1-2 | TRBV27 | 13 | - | CASSLNPGHGYTF | TGTGCCAGCAGTTTAAACCCCGGACACGGCTACACCTTC
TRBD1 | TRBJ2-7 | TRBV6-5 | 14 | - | CASMWDRGPYEQYF | TGTGCCAGCATGTGGGACAGGGGACCCTACGAGCAGTACTTC
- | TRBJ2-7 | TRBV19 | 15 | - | CASSPQWALPYEQYF | TGTGCCAGTAGTCCACAGTGGGCGCTCCCCTACGAGCAGTACTTC
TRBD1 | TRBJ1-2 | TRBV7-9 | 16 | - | CASSPITQGLNYGYTF | TGTGCCAGCAGCCCAATCACACAGGGGTTGAACTATGGCTACACCTTC
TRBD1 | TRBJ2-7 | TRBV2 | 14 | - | CASSHRDRGYEQYF | TGTGCCAGCAGCCACCGGGACAGGGGATACGAGCAGTACTTC
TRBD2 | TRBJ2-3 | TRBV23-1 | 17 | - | CASSQLGLAPYTDTQYF | TGCGCCAGCAGTCAATTAGGACTAGCGCCCTACACAGATACGCAGTATTTT
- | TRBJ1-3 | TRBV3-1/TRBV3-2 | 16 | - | CASSQDFFSSGNTIYF | TGTGCCAGCAGCCAGGACTTTTTCTCCTCTGGAAACACCATATATTTT
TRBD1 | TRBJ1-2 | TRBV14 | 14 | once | CASSQGDRGLGYTF | TGTGCCAGCAGCCAAGGGGACAGGGGGCTTGGCTACACCTTC
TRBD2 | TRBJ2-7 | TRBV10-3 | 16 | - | CAISGRTGGPSEEQYF | TGTGCCATCAGTGGTAGGACGGGGGGGCCTTCGGAGGAGCAGTACTTC
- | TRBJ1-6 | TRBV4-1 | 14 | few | CASSQERELPPLHF | TGCGCCAGCAGCCAAGAAAGGGAGCTCCCACCCCTCCACTTT
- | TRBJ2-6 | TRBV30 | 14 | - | CAWSSGVGANVLTF | TGTGCCTGGAGTTCAGGGGTTGGGGCCAACGTCCTGACTTTC
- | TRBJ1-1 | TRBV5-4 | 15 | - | CASSLGQGPNTEAFF | TGTGCCAGCAGCTTGGGGCAGGGTCCGAACACTGAAGCTTTCTTT
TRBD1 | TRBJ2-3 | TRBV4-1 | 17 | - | CASSQDRQGYGTDTQYF | TGCGCCAGCAGCCAAGATCGACAGGGTTATGGCACAGATACGCAGTATTTT
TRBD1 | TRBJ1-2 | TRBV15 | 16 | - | CATSRGVGGQGYGYTF | TGTGCCACCAGCAGAGGGGTTGGGGGACAGGGCTATGGCTACACCTTC
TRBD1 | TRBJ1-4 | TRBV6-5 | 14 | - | CASSRQGRSEKLFF | TGTGCCAGCAGTCGACAGGGGAGGAGTGAAAAACTGTTTTTT
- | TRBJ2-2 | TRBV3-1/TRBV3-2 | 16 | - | CASSQHRIRGTGELFF | TGTGCCAGCAGCCAACACCGTATCAGGGGCACCGGGGAGCTGTTTTTT
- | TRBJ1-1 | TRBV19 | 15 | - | CASSSPGEQNTEAFF | TGTGCCAGTAGTAGCCCAGGGGAGCAGAACACTGAAGCTTTCTTT
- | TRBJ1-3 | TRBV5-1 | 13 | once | CASSLVPQDTIYF | TGCGCCAGCAGCTTGGTACCCCAGGACACCATATATTTT
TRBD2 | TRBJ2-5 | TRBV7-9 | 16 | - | CASSQQVAGGSETQYF | TGTGCCAGCAGCCAGCAAGTGGCGGGGGGATCCGAGACCCAGTACTTC
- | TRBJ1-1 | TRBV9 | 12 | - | CASSAEGLQAFF | TGTGCCAGCAGCGCAGAGGGACTACAAGCTTTCTTT
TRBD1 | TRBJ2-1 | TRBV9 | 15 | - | CASSAGTGGYNEQFF | TGTGCCAGCAGCGCCGGGACAGGGGGTTACAATGAGCAGTTCTTC
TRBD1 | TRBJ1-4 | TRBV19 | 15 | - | CASSPGGITNEKLFF | TGTGCCAGTAGTCCAGGGGGGATAACTAATGAAAAACTGTTTTTT
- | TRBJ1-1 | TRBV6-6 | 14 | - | CASRSSGDNTEAFF | TGTGCCAGCAGATCTTCAGGGGACAACACTGAAGCTTTCTTT